These 2 T cell receptor beta chains originate from one sample sequenced in a study of T-cell memory formation after mild COVID-19. Each CDR3 protein is one row after TCRdb ran MiXCR on the 5' RACE reads. The sample contains approximately 450,000 distinct CDR3 sequences, around a sixth of which appear only once. The source material was PBMCs or a T cell subset sorted from them (not recorded which). The receptors were gathered from an adult woman who had mild COVID-19 (a few samples of this study predate the infection). Cell type and time point are not known.

This chain links TRBV6-5 with TRBJ2-7; 8 positions match TRBD2. The J segment lost 5 bases and the V segment lost 7 bases, leaving 10 bases of the junction unmatched. This CDR3 contains 14 residues. Germline values: CDR1 MNHEY, CDR2 SVGAGI. The CDR3: CASTSGGFLDEQYF. CDR3 nucleotide sequence: TGTGCCAGCACCTCGGGAGGGTTTTTGGACGAGCAGTACTTC.

The rearrangement uses TRBV20-1 and TRBJ2-1; possible D gene TRBD2, 5 bases. Germline V lookup: CDR1 DFQATT, CDR2 SNEGSKA (reference sequence). Deletions cut 6 bases from V and 7 bases from J, with 19 bases between. This CDR3 contains 14 residues. Written as DNA, the CDR3 is TGCAGTGCGAGTCATAGCGTGAGCTTTAATGAGCAGTTCTTC. Translation gives CSASHSVSFNEQFF.